The clone carrying this T cell receptor (beta chain) was observed a few times. Measured with immunoSEQ multiplex PCR; TCRdb has only the in-frame clones, and not every one. The repertoire holds 75,000 to 100,000 clones, with about 84% as singletons. This CDR3 is built from 14 residues. Between the trimmed V and J ends, which lost 4 bases and 4 bases, there was a span of 14 bases. The germline gives CDR1 SGHDT, CDR2 YYEEEE. This sample is drawn from a study of blood T cell repertoires in COVID-19. The sequence came from a man aged 55 to 70 with acute or convalescent COVID-19. Sequenced: peripheral blood. The chain recombines TRBV5-6 with TRBJ1-1, with D perhaps TRBD1 (5 bases). DNA for the CDR3: TGTGCCAGCAGCCGCGTTGTCACAGGCACTGAAGCTTTCTTT. Protein product: CASSRVVTGTEAFF.